These 28 T cell receptor beta chains originate from one sample sequenced in a study of blood T cell repertoires in COVID-19. The data were produced by immunoSEQ multiplex PCR, yet TCRdb's version contains in-frame clones alone and is incomplete. The sample includes tens of thousands of clones, about 68% of them seen just once. Sequencing was carried out using peripheral blood. Source of these receptors: a woman aged 65 to 85 with acute or convalescent COVID-19.

This clone has a count of ten or more. V and J are TRBV5-6 and TRBJ1-2; unclear D gene. This CDR3 is 14 amino acids long. V was shortened by 2 bases and J by 4 bases, with 12 bases between the two germline ends. Germline V gene lookup returns CDR1 SGHDT and CDR2 YYEEEE. The CDR3 here is CASSLGGRSYGYTF. CDR3 nucleotide sequence: TGTGCCAGCAGCTTAGGAGGGAGGAGCTATGGCTACACCTTC.

The chain employs TRBV2 and TRBJ1-2, with TRBD1 identical over 7 bases. V shed 6 bases and J 7 bases; nucleotides not matched to a gene: 8. CDR3 length: 13 amino acids. Germline V gene sequence: CDR1 SNHLY, CDR2 FYNNEI. The CDR3 DNA follows: TGTGCCAGCAGGGTAAGACAGGGCACTGGCTACACCTTC. This codes for CASRVRQGTGYTF.

This chain connects TRBV15 to TRBJ2-1; 7 bases line up with TRBD2. This CDR3 region has 16 residues. J gave up 7 bases and V 4 bases, and 13 bases lay outside the gene matches. Per the germline V gene, CDR1 is LNHNV and CDR2 is YYDKDF (reference sequence). CDR3 residues: CATSTRSEGAGNEQFF. DNA for the CDR3: TGTGCCACCAGCACCAGATCCGAGGGAGCGGGGAATGAGCAGTTCTTC.

The chain is built from TRBV19 and TRBJ1-6; no clear D gene. Germline values: CDR1 LNHDA, CDR2 SQIVND (reference sequence). The V gene lost 4 bases and the J gene lost 7 bases, with 20 bases spanning the gap. CDR3 size: 17 residues. For the CDR3, the DNA is TGTGCCAGTAGTACAAGAAACAGTCAGGTCAGAAATTCACCCCTCCACTTT. It specifies CASSTRNSQVRNSPLHF.

In its sample, this clone was seen a few times. V is TRBV9 and J is TRBJ1-1; weak D call: TRBD1 (5 bases). V was shortened by 0 bases and J by 2 bases, with 11 bases between the two germline ends. This CDR3 contains 15 residues. Germline CDR1 reads SGDLS; CDR2 reads YYNGEE. The CDR3 nucleotides read TGTGCCAGCAGCGTAGGGGGCGCGGGAAACACTGAAGCTTTCTTT. This gives the protein CASSVGGAGNTEAFF.

V and J are TRBV29-1 and TRBJ1-5, with a weak D call TRBD1 (6 bases). The length of the CDR3 is 13 residues. V was clipped by 3 bases and J by 6 bases, with 12 bases between them. CDR1 and CDR2 (germline): SQVTM, ANQGSEA. The chain's CDR3 is CSVEAGEGQPQHF. The CDR3 DNA is TGCAGCGTTGAGGCAGGGGAGGGTCAGCCCCAGCATTTT. Variable domain in full (rest from reference TRBV29-1 and TRBJ1-5): SAVISQKPSRDICQRGTSLTIQCQVDSQVTMMFWYRQQPGQSLTLIATANQGSEATYESGFVIDKFPISRPNLTFSTLTVSNMSPEDSSIYLCSVEAGEGQPQHFGDGTRLSIL.

This clone was observed a handful of times. The genes are TRBV5-4 and TRBJ1-2; D not resolved. The ends were cut back, 4 bases at V and 6 bases at J, with 16 bases in the middle. Germline V gives CDR1 SGHNT, CDR2 YYREEE (reference sequence). The CDR3 is 14 amino acids. CDR3 bases: TGTGCCAGCAGCCCCCGGACGGGAAATCATGGCTACACCTTC. Residues: CASSPRTGNHGYTF.

This clone was observed a few times. This chain uses TRBV7-6 with TRBJ2-6; D is ambiguous. From germline, CDR1 is SGHVS and CDR2 FNYEAQ. V shed 0 bases and J shed 3 bases, with 6 bases lying between them. This CDR3 comprises 15 residues. CDR3 nucleotides: TGTGCCAGCAGCTTAGCCGACTTTGGGGCCAACGTCCTGACTTTC. It is translated as CASSLADFGANVLTF.

Points on this clone: At one end the junction does not follow the germline gene, possibly because of a read error. The rearrangement links TRBV19 to TRBJ2-5; TRBD1 is a possible D gene (6 bases). This CDR3 has 13 residues. Germline V gene data show CDR1 as LNHDA and CDR2 as SQIVND (reference sequence). CDR3 amino acids: CASSPGTPFTQYF. CDR3 DNA sequence: TGTGCCAGTAGTCCGGGGACACCTTTCACCCAATACTTC.

This clone has only a few counts. V usage is TRBV19 and J usage is TRBJ1-4; D call uncertain. Trimming stripped 7 bases from V and 9 bases from J, with 18 bases between. Germline lookup yields CDR1 LNHDA and CDR2 SQIVND (reference sequence). CDR3 size: 14 residues. CDR3 residues: CASTLSGVEKKLFF. The CDR3, as DNA: TGTGCCAGTACCCTGTCCGGTGTCGAGAAAAAACTGTTTTTT.

This chain joins TRBV19 and TRBJ2-7, with TRBD1 identical over 7 bases. V shed 4 bases and J 6 bases; nucleotides not matched to a gene: 9. CDR1 LNHDA and CDR2 SQIVND come from the germline V gene (reference sequence). This CDR3 is 14 amino acids long. The CDR3: CASSTTGRKSEQYF. The DNA of the CDR3 is TGTGCCAGTAGTACGACAGGGAGAAAAAGCGAGCAGTACTTC.

This clone showed up just a few times. The genes are TRBV2 and TRBJ1-2, with D unresolved. V shed 6 bases and J shed 4 bases, with 24 bases lying between them. The CDR3 has 17 residues. The germline gives CDR1 SNHLY, CDR2 FYNNEI. The CDR3 DNA sequence: TGTGCCAGCAGCGGCCGAACGACTGGACTTTTTTCCTATGGCTACACCTTC. Its protein product is CASSGRTTGLFSYGYTF.

V usage is TRBV29-1 and J usage is TRBJ1-2, with D maybe TRBD1 (5 bases). This CDR3 region has 12 residues. V lost 3 bases and J 8 bases, leaving 13 bases between the germline ends. Germline CDR1 and CDR2: SQVTM and ANQGSEA. In DNA, the CDR3 is TGCAGCGTTGACCGGGCAGGGAGGGGCTACACCTTC. Translated, it gives CSVDRAGRGYTF.

This chain connects TRBV7-9 to TRBJ2-3; 7 bases are a match to TRBD2. Losses at the gene ends were 5 bases for V and 6 bases for J; bases not matched to a gene: 8. Germline values: CDR1 SEHNR, CDR2 FQNEAQ (reference sequence). This CDR3 has 14 residues. The CDR3, as DNA: TGTGCCAGCAGCCGCGGGAGAGGGTCGGATACGCAGTATTTT. It specifies CASSRGRGSDTQYF.

The chain links TRBV9 to TRBJ2-5; possible D gene TRBD2, 5 bases. Germline CDR1 reads SGDLS; CDR2 reads YYNGEE. Trimming removed 1 base at V and 5 bases at J, with 15 bases between. The CDR3 runs to 15 residues. CDR3 protein: CASSVSAAREETQYF. CDR3 DNA: TGTGCCAGCAGCGTATCGGCAGCGAGGGAGGAGACCCAGTACTTC.

V gene TRBV2 combines with J gene TRBJ1-3; 7 bases agree with TRBD1. The CDR3 consists of 15 residues. V was pared by 1 base and J by 0 bases, with 0 bases of the junction left unmatched. From germline, CDR1 is SNHLY and CDR2 FYNNEI. This CDR3 reads CASSEGDSSGNTIYF. For the CDR3, the DNA is TGTGCCAGCAGTGAAGGGGACAGCTCTGGAAACACCATATATTTT.

The chain joins TRBV9 to TRBJ1-2, with unresolved D. Germline CDR1 is SGDLS and CDR2 is YYNGEE. V dropped 0 bases and J dropped 8 bases, with 17 bases sitting between them. CDR3 length equals 15 residues. CDR3 bases: TGTGCCAGCAGCGTAGACTCCTTTTCCCGCATAGGCTACACCTTC. Amino acid sequence: CASSVDSFSRIGYTF.

This chain connects TRBV10-3 to TRBJ2-5; D unresolved. Germline CDR1 ENHRY, CDR2 SYGVKD. The length of the CDR3 is 11 residues. The V and J ends lost 7 bases and 3 bases respectively, with 6 bases between them. In DNA, the CDR3 is TGTGCCATCACAGATAAAGAGACCCAGTACTTC. Its protein product is CAITDKETQYF.

The rearrangement links TRBV3-1 (or the pseudogene TRBV3-2) to TRBJ2-7, with D possibly being TRBD1 (5 bases). This CDR3 comprises 18 residues. Trimming cost V 3 bases and J 3 bases, with 24 bases left between them. CDR1 and CDR2 from the germline V gene are LGHDT and YNNKEL (reference sequence). CDR3 sequence (DNA): TGTGCCAGCAGCCAGGGTTCCAGACATCAGGGAAGGTACTACGAGCAGTACTTC. As protein: CASSQGSRHQGRYYEQYF.

By sample share, this clone is medium-sized. Other nucleotide sequences from this sample produce the same CDR3. The chain is built from TRBV2 and TRBJ2-3; 8 positions agree with TRBD2. V lost 6 bases and J lost 0; bases outside the gene matches: 5. CDR1 is SNHLY, CDR2 FYNNEI, per germline. The CDR3 sequence is 15 residues long. As DNA, the CDR3 is TGTGCCAGCAGCCCCGGGACTAGTAGCACAGATACGCAGTATTTT. Its protein is CASSPGTSSTDTQYF.

V and J are TRBV1 and TRBJ2-3; the table's D call TRBD2 went unverified against the DNA. TRBV1 counts as a pseudogene. The CDR3 loop spans 18 amino acids. CDR3: CTSSQDKRGAGFTDTQYF. The CDR3 DNA follows: TGCACCAGCAGCCAAGATAAACGGGGAGCGGGATTCACAGATACGCAGTATTTT.

The V gene is TRBV7-2, the J gene TRBJ2-1; TRBD1 aligns across 8 bases. The CDR3 is 16 amino acids. V lost 1 base to trimming and J lost 6 bases; unmatched junction nucleotides: 8. Germline V gene data show CDR1 as SGHTA and CDR2 as FQGNSA. In nucleotides, the CDR3 is TGTGCCAGCAGCTTAGGGGGGACAGGACTTTCCAATGAGCAGTTCTTC. Translation gives CASSLGGTGLSNEQFF.

The genes are TRBV5-1 and TRBJ2-5; a possible D gene is TRBD1 (5 bases). The V gene's germline CDR1 is SGHRS and CDR2 YFSETQ. CDR3 size: 13 residues. V dropped 5 bases and J dropped 4 bases, with 12 bases sitting between them. CDR3 sequence: CASRSRAVETQYF. In nucleotides, the CDR3 is TGCGCCAGCAGAAGCAGGGCGGTAGAGACCCAGTACTTC.

This clone was seen more than once but under ten times. This rearrangement joins TRBV11-2 to TRBJ2-7, with 10 bases aligning to TRBD1. Trimming at V came to 0 bases and at J to 5 bases, leaving 7 bases not matched to a gene. The germline CDR1 and CDR2 sequences are SGHAT and FQNNGV. The CDR3 covers 16 residues. The CDR3 here is CASSLDGTGVGDEQYF. CDR3 nucleotide sequence: TGTGCCAGCAGCTTAGATGGGACAGGGGTAGGCGACGAGCAGTACTTC.

The chain couples TRBV7-2 to TRBJ2-3; 7 bases are a match to TRBD2. From germline, CDR1 is SGHTA and CDR2 FQGNSA. This CDR3 region has 15 residues. V dropped 2 bases and J dropped 0; count of bases not matched to a gene: 2. In nucleotides, the CDR3 is TGTGCCAGCAGCTTATGGGGGGGAAGCACAGATACGCAGTATTTT. Translation: CASSLWGGSTDTQYF.

This rearrangement joins TRBV27 to TRBJ1-3; possible D gene TRBD1, 6 bases. V lost 5 bases and J 2 bases, leaving 10 bases between the germline ends. Per germline, CDR1 MNHEY and CDR2 SMNVEV (reference sequence). This CDR3 is 14 amino acids long. The CDR3 protein is CASSPGGPGNTIYF. The CDR3 bases are TGTGCCAGCAGTCCCGGGGGGCCTGGAAACACCATATATTTT.

The rearrangement joins TRBV6-4 to TRBJ2-7; D not certain. Per germline, CDR1 MRHNA and CDR2 SNTAGT. V was pared by 4 bases and J by 1 base, with 11 bases between. There are 14 residues in the CDR3. The CDR3 DNA reads TGTGCCAGCAGTGGTCGAGGCCGTTCCTACGAGCAGTACTTC. It codes for CASSGRGRSYEQYF.

The chain has TRBV5-8 and TRBJ1-2; the match to TRBD1 covers 11 bases. Per germline, CDR1 SGHTS and CDR2 YDEGEE. The CDR3 is 15 residues long. V dropped 4 bases and J dropped 6; count of bases not matched to a gene: 8. In DNA, the CDR3 is TGTGCCAGCAGCCCCGGACAGGGGGCGGGCGATGGCTACACCTTC. As protein: CASSPGQGAGDGYTF.